The rows below give T cell receptor beta chains drawn from one sample of a study of cytomegalovirus exposure and HLA in healthy donors. TCRdb's table, derived via immunoSEQ multiplex PCR, lists solely in-frame clones and lacks some. Of approximately 100,000 clones in the sample, around 85% were seen once. Specimen: PBMCs. These receptors were taken from a man in his forties in good health and CMV-seropositive. Both conserved end residues are part of each CDR3. Fields, in order: clone size, CDR3 length, J gene, V gene, D gene, CDR3 protein, CDR3 DNA. The D gene is left open where the match is weak. The listing skips clone size in some rows; elsewhere it reads once, few, many or a size class.

clone size: few
CDR3 length: 12
J gene: TRBJ2-1
V gene: TRBV6-1
D gene: .
CDR3 protein: CASSPGSAKQFF
CDR3 DNA: TGTGCCAGCAGTCCAGGGTCCGCAAAGCAGTTCTTC

clone size: .
CDR3 length: 14
J gene: TRBJ2-3
V gene: TRBV19
D gene: TRBD2
CDR3 protein: CATVPTSGTDTQYF
CDR3 DNA: TGTGCCACAGTACCTACTAGCGGCACAGATACGCAGTATTTT

clone size: .
CDR3 length: 11
J gene: TRBJ2-1
V gene: TRBV20-1
D gene: .
CDR3 protein: CSASGTNEQFF
CDR3 DNA: TGCAGTGCTAGCGGTACGAATGAGCAGTTCTTC

clone size: .
CDR3 length: 15
J gene: TRBJ2-7
V gene: TRBV6-5
D gene: TRBD2
CDR3 protein: CASSLTSGRPYEQYF
CDR3 DNA: TGTGCCAGCTCCCTTACTAGCGGGAGGCCCTACGAGCAGTACTTC

clone size: .
CDR3 length: 13
J gene: TRBJ1-2
V gene: TRBV6-5
D gene: .
CDR3 protein: CASSRDSNYGYTF
CDR3 DNA: TGTGCCAGCAGCAGAGACAGTAACTATGGCTACACCTTC

clone size: .
CDR3 length: 15
J gene: TRBJ2-5
V gene: TRBV7-2
D gene: .
CDR3 protein: CASSLRRGLEETQYF
CDR3 DNA: TGTGCCAGCAGCTTACGGCGGGGGCTCGAAGAGACCCAGTACTTC

clone size: few
CDR3 length: 18
J gene: TRBJ2-1
V gene: TRBV7-3
D gene: TRBD2
CDR3 protein: CASSSGLAGGVPYNEQFF
CDR3 DNA: TGTGCCAGCAGCTCGGGACTAGCGGGGGGGGTGCCCTACAATGAGCAGTTCTTC

clone size: .
CDR3 length: 17
J gene: TRBJ2-3
V gene: TRBV5-1
D gene: TRBD1
CDR3 protein: CASSLGPGQGVKDTQYF
CDR3 DNA: TGCGCCAGCAGCTTGGGACCGGGACAGGGGGTTAAAGATACGCAGTATTTT

clone size: .
CDR3 length: 15
J gene: TRBJ2-3
V gene: TRBV7-8
D gene: .
CDR3 protein: CASSLGGGAADTQYF
CDR3 DNA: TGTGCCAGCAGCTTAGGAGGGGGGGCCGCAGATACGCAGTATTTT

clone size: .
CDR3 length: 15
J gene: TRBJ2-1
V gene: TRBV4-1
D gene: .
CDR3 protein: CASSHEGVSLNEQFF
CDR3 DNA: TGCGCCAGCAGCCACGAGGGCGTTAGTTTGAATGAGCAGTTCTTC

clone size: once
CDR3 length: 17
J gene: TRBJ2-3
V gene: TRBV11-3
D gene: .
CDR3 protein: CASSLDKGGFGTDTQYF
CDR3 DNA: TGTGCCAGCAGCTTAGATAAGGGAGGCTTCGGCACAGATACGCAGTATTTT

clone size: .
CDR3 length: 14
J gene: TRBJ1-2
V gene: TRBV5-1
D gene: .
CDR3 protein: CASRTSQGWYGYTF
CDR3 DNA: TGCGCCAGCAGAACCTCGCAGGGTTGGTATGGCTACACCTTC

clone size: .
CDR3 length: 14
J gene: TRBJ2-2
V gene: TRBV19
D gene: .
CDR3 protein: CASSMFRGTGELFF
CDR3 DNA: TGTGCCAGTAGTATGTTCAGGGGCACCGGGGAGCTGTTTTTT

clone size: once
CDR3 length: 15
J gene: TRBJ2-1
V gene: TRBV5-1
D gene: .
CDR3 protein: CASSLASGAYNEQFF
CDR3 DNA: TGCGCCAGCAGCTTGGCGAGCGGAGCTTACAATGAGCAGTTCTTC

clone size: .
CDR3 length: 13
J gene: TRBJ2-5
V gene: TRBV7-3
D gene: TRBD2
CDR3 protein: CASSLTSGETQYF
CDR3 DNA: TGTGCCAGCAGCTTAACTAGCGGGGAGACCCAGTACTTC

clone size: .
CDR3 length: 13
J gene: TRBJ1-6
V gene: TRBV19
D gene: TRBD1
CDR3 protein: CASQDRGLSPLHF
CDR3 DNA: TGTGCCAGCCAGGACAGGGGGCTTTCACCCCTCCACTTT

clone size: .
CDR3 length: 14
J gene: TRBJ2-5
V gene: TRBV6-5
D gene: .
CDR3 protein: CASSQASPKETQYF
CDR3 DNA: TGTGCCAGCAGTCAAGCATCGCCTAAAGAGACCCAGTACTTC

clone size: .
CDR3 length: 14
J gene: TRBJ1-2
V gene: TRBV5-1
D gene: TRBD1
CDR3 protein: CASSPTGTGSGYTF
CDR3 DNA: TGCGCCAGCAGCCCCACCGGGACAGGGTCTGGCTACACCTTC

clone size: .
CDR3 length: 14
J gene: TRBJ1-5
V gene: TRBV25-1
D gene: .
CDR3 protein: CASSWGQDNQPQHF
CDR3 DNA: TGTGCCAGCAGTTGGGGCCAGGACAATCAGCCCCAGCATTTT

clone size: .
CDR3 length: 15
J gene: TRBJ2-7
V gene: TRBV2
D gene: .
CDR3 protein: CASSEDSLDYYEQYF
CDR3 DNA: TGTGCCAGCAGTGAAGACAGCTTGGACTACTACGAGCAGTACTTC

clone size: few
CDR3 length: 13
J gene: TRBJ2-2
V gene: TRBV7-7
D gene: .
CDR3 protein: CASSSTVTGELFF
CDR3 DNA: TGTGCTAGCAGCTCAACGGTTACCGGGGAGCTGTTTTTT

clone size: .
CDR3 length: 12
J gene: TRBJ1-2
V gene: TRBV10-3
D gene: .
CDR3 protein: CAISGGGLGYTF
CDR3 DNA: TGTGCCATCAGTGGCGGAGGGCTTGGCTACACCTTC

clone size: once
CDR3 length: 14
J gene: TRBJ2-2
V gene: TRBV19
D gene: TRBD1
CDR3 protein: CASTGTGRTGELFF
CDR3 DNA: TGTGCCAGCACCGGGACAGGGAGGACCGGGGAGCTGTTTTTT

clone size: few
CDR3 length: 11
J gene: TRBJ1-2
V gene: TRBV7-9
D gene: .
CDR3 protein: CASSSGFGYTF
CDR3 DNA: TGTGCCAGCAGCTCAGGATTTGGCTACACCTTC

clone size: .
CDR3 length: 16
J gene: TRBJ2-2
V gene: TRBV7-9
D gene: TRBD2
CDR3 protein: CASSMPAGGNTGELFF
CDR3 DNA: TGTGCCAGCAGCATGCCCGCGGGGGGTAACACCGGGGAGCTGTTTTTT

clone size: .
CDR3 length: 18
J gene: TRBJ2-7
V gene: TRBV5-1
D gene: TRBD2
CDR3 protein: CASSWGLAGVGFSYEQYF
CDR3 DNA: TGCGCCAGCAGCTGGGGGCTAGCGGGAGTGGGTTTCTCCTACGAGCAGTACTTC

clone size: .
CDR3 length: 15
J gene: TRBJ2-1
V gene: TRBV7-8
D gene: .
CDR3 protein: CASSLRAGPYNEQFF
CDR3 DNA: TGTGCCAGCAGCTTACGAGCGGGCCCCTACAATGAGCAGTTCTTC

clone size: .
CDR3 length: 14
J gene: TRBJ2-7
V gene: TRBV11-2
D gene: TRBD1
CDR3 protein: CASSLGAGGGEQYF
CDR3 DNA: TGTGCCAGCAGCTTAGGGGCAGGGGGCGGCGAGCAGTACTTC

clone size: .
CDR3 length: 14
J gene: TRBJ2-7
V gene: TRBV11-2
D gene: .
CDR3 protein: CASSFRQGFYEQYF
CDR3 DNA: TGTGCCAGCAGCTTCCGGCAGGGGTTTTACGAGCAGTACTTC

clone size: .
CDR3 length: 15
J gene: TRBJ2-2
V gene: TRBV9
D gene: TRBD1
CDR3 protein: CASSDRQGFNGELFF
CDR3 DNA: TGTGCCAGCAGCGACCGACAGGGGTTTAACGGGGAGCTGTTTTTT

clone size: .
CDR3 length: 15
J gene: TRBJ2-5
V gene: TRBV6-1
D gene: TRBD2
CDR3 protein: CASSSSGGVQETQYF
CDR3 DNA: TGTGCCAGCAGCTCAAGCGGGGGGGTCCAAGAGACCCAGTACTTC

clone size: .
CDR3 length: 15
J gene: TRBJ2-7
V gene: TRBV10-3
D gene: .
CDR3 protein: CAISESQVSSYEQYF
CDR3 DNA: TGTGCCATCAGTGAGTCACAGGTTAGCTCCTACGAGCAGTACTTC

clone size: .
CDR3 length: 15
J gene: TRBJ1-4
V gene: TRBV13
D gene: TRBD1
CDR3 protein: CASSPSRDRGSELFF
CDR3 DNA: TGTGCCAGCAGCCCAAGCCGGGACAGGGGAAGCGAACTGTTTTTT

clone size: .
CDR3 length: 15
J gene: TRBJ2-1
V gene: TRBV6-1
D gene: .
CDR3 protein: CASTKESGTLNEQFF
CDR3 DNA: TGTGCCAGCACCAAAGAGAGCGGGACACTAAATGAGCAGTTCTTC

clone size: .
CDR3 length: 14
J gene: TRBJ1-4
V gene: TRBV30
D gene: TRBD1
CDR3 protein: CAWSSGQGNEKLFF
CDR3 DNA: TGTGCCTGGAGCAGTGGACAGGGGAATGAAAAACTGTTTTTT

clone size: .
CDR3 length: 15
J gene: TRBJ1-3
V gene: TRBV5-8
D gene: .
CDR3 protein: CASSLPGMPGNTIYF
CDR3 DNA: TGTGCCAGCAGCTTGCCAGGGATGCCTGGAAACACCATATATTTT

clone size: .
CDR3 length: 13
J gene: TRBJ2-7
V gene: TRBV29-1
D gene: .
CDR3 protein: CSVDSGTPYEQYF
CDR3 DNA: TGCAGCGTTGACTCCGGGACACCCTACGAGCAGTACTTC

clone size: .
CDR3 length: 11
J gene: TRBJ2-7
V gene: TRBV10-3
D gene: TRBD1
CDR3 protein: CAIRQGYEQYF
CDR3 DNA: TGTGCCATCAGACAGGGGTATGAGCAGTACTTC

clone size: .
CDR3 length: 16
J gene: TRBJ2-6
V gene: TRBV5-1
D gene: TRBD1
CDR3 protein: CASSTGQGTGANVLTF
CDR3 DNA: TGCGCCAGCAGCACGGGACAGGGAACGGGGGCCAACGTCCTGACTTTC

clone size: .
CDR3 length: 13
J gene: TRBJ2-5
V gene: TRBV6-5
D gene: .
CDR3 protein: CASSTGEQETQYF
CDR3 DNA: TGTGCCAGCAGTACGGGAGAACAAGAGACCCAGTACTTC

clone size: .
CDR3 length: 12
J gene: TRBJ2-1
V gene: TRBV2
D gene: .
CDR3 protein: CASRDQGNEQFF
CDR3 DNA: TGTGCCAGCAGAGACCAGGGCAATGAGCAGTTCTTC

clone size: few
CDR3 length: 16
J gene: TRBJ2-5
V gene: TRBV7-3
D gene: TRBD2
CDR3 protein: CASSLDPSGGAKTQYF
CDR3 DNA: TGTGCCAGCAGCTTAGATCCTAGCGGGGGGGCAAAGACCCAGTACTTC

clone size: .
CDR3 length: 15
J gene: TRBJ2-5
V gene: TRBV2
D gene: TRBD1
CDR3 protein: CASSGATGVQETQYF
CDR3 DNA: TGTGCCAGCAGTGGGGCTACAGGGGTACAAGAGACCCAGTACTTC

clone size: .
CDR3 length: 13
J gene: TRBJ1-1
V gene: TRBV6-1
D gene: TRBD1
CDR3 protein: CASRRDRAAEAFF
CDR3 DNA: TGTGCCAGCAGGCGGGACAGGGCCGCTGAAGCCTTCTTT

clone size: few
CDR3 length: 15
J gene: TRBJ2-2
V gene: TRBV5-4
D gene: .
CDR3 protein: CVSSSQGLNTGELFF
CDR3 DNA: TGTGTCAGCAGCTCGCAGGGTCTGAACACCGGGGAGCTGTTTTTT

clone size: .
CDR3 length: 16
J gene: TRBJ2-1
V gene: TRBV19
D gene: TRBD2
CDR3 protein: CASSIMGTSGYNEQFF
CDR3 DNA: TGTGCCAGTAGTATAATGGGGACTAGCGGATACAATGAGCAGTTCTTC

clone size: .
CDR3 length: 16
J gene: TRBJ1-5
V gene: TRBV7-2
D gene: TRBD1
CDR3 protein: CASSLGRGRISQPQHF
CDR3 DNA: TGTGCCAGCAGCTTAGGGAGGGGGCGCATTTCTCAGCCCCAGCATTTT

clone size: .
CDR3 length: 15
J gene: TRBJ2-1
V gene: TRBV7-6
D gene: .
CDR3 protein: CASSPLDSGASKQFF
CDR3 DNA: TGTGCCAGCAGCCCCCTTGATAGCGGAGCCAGTAAGCAGTTCTTC

clone size: .
CDR3 length: 15
J gene: TRBJ2-7
V gene: TRBV4-1
D gene: TRBD1
CDR3 protein: CASSMSQGQYYEQYF
CDR3 DNA: TGCGCCAGCAGCATGAGCCAGGGACAGTACTACGAGCAGTACTTC

clone size: .
CDR3 length: 15
J gene: TRBJ1-4
V gene: TRBV4-1
D gene: .
CDR3 protein: CASSQVGGSSEKLFF
CDR3 DNA: TGCGCCAGCAGCCAAGTAGGAGGGTCGTCTGAAAAACTGTTTTTT

clone size: .
CDR3 length: 13
J gene: TRBJ1-2
V gene: TRBV7-8
D gene: .
CDR3 protein: CASSPRQNYGYTF
CDR3 DNA: TGTGCCAGCAGCCCAAGACAGAACTATGGCTACACCTTC

clone size: .
CDR3 length: 14
J gene: TRBJ1-2
V gene: TRBV6-1
D gene: .
CDR3 protein: CASSPRKQRYGYTF
CDR3 DNA: TGTGCCAGCAGTCCCCGCAAGCAGCGGTATGGCTACACCTTC

clone size: .
CDR3 length: 13
J gene: TRBJ2-2
V gene: TRBV6-5
D gene: .
CDR3 protein: CASRSINTGELFF
CDR3 DNA: TGTGCCAGCAGGAGTATTAACACCGGGGAGCTGTTTTTT

clone size: .
CDR3 length: 14
J gene: TRBJ2-1
V gene: TRBV29-1
D gene: TRBD1
CDR3 protein: CSVGGTETSNEQFF
CDR3 DNA: TGCAGCGTTGGGGGGACAGAGACGAGCAATGAGCAGTTCTTC

clone size: .
CDR3 length: 16
J gene: TRBJ2-3
V gene: TRBV9
D gene: TRBD2
CDR3 protein: CASSVAVGGAGETQYF
CDR3 DNA: TGTGCCAGCAGCGTAGCTGTCGGGGGGGCCGGTGAGACGCAGTATTTT

clone size: .
CDR3 length: 14
J gene: TRBJ1-1
V gene: TRBV6-1
D gene: .
CDR3 protein: CATPGHTRNTEAFF
CDR3 DNA: TGTGCCACCCCGGGACACACCAGGAACACTGAAGCTTTCTTT